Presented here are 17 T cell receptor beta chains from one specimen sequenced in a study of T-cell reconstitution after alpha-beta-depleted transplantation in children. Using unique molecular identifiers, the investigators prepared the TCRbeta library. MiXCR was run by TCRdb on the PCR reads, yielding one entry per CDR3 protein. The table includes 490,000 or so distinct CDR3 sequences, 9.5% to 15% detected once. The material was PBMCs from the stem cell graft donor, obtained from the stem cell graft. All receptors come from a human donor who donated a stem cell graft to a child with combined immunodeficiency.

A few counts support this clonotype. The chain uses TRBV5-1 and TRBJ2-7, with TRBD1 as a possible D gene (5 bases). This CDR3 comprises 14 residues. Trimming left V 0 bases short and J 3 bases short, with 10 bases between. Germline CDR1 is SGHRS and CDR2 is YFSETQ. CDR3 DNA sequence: TGCGCCAGCAGCTTGGGACAGCAATTCTACGAGCAGTACTTC. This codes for CASSLGQQFYEQYF. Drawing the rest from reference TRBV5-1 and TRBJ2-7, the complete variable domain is KAGVTQTPRYLIKTRGQQVTLSCSPISGHRSVSWYQQTPGQGLQFLFEYFSETQRNKGNFPGRFSGRQFSNSRSEMNVSTLELGDSALYLCASSLGQQFYEQYFGPGTRLTVT.

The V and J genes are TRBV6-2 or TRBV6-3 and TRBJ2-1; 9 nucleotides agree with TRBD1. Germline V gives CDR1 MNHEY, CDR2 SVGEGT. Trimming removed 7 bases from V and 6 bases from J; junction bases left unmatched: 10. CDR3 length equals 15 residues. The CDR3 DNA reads TGTGCCAGCACTACAGGGGGCTACGATAGCAATGAGCAGTTCTTC. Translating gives CASTTGGYDSNEQFF.

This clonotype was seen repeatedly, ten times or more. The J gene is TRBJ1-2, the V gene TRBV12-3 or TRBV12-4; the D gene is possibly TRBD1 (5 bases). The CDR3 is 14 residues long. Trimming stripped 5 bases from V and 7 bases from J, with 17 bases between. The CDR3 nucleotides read TGTGCCAGCAGTCTACTCGGGGGAAGCGGTGGCTACACCTTC. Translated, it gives CASSLLGGSGGYTF.

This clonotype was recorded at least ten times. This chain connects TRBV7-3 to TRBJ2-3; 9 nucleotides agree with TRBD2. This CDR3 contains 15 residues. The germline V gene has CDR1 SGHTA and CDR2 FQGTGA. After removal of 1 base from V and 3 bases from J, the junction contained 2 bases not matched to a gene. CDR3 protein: CASSLNSGGTDTQYF. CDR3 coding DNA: TGTGCCAGCAGCTTAAATAGCGGGGGAACAGATACGCAGTATTTT.

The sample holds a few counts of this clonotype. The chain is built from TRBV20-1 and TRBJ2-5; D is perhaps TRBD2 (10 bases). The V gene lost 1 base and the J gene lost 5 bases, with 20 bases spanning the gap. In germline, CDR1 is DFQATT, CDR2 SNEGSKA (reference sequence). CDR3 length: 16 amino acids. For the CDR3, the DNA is TGCAGTGCTAGAGGCCCACTAGCGGGGACAGGGGAGACCCAGTACTTC. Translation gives CSARGPLAGTGETQYF.

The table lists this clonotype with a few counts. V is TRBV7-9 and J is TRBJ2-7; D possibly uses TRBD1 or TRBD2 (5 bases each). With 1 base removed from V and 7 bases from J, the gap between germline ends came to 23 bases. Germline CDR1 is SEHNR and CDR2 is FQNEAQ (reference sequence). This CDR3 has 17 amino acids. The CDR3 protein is CASSLDWGRHLPREQYF. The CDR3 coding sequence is TGTGCCAGCAGCTTAGATTGGGGACGACACCTCCCTAGGGAGCAGTACTTC.

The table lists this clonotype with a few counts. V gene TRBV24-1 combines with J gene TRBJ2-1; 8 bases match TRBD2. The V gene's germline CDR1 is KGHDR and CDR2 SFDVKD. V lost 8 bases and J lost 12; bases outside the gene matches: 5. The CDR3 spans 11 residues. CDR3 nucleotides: TGTGCCACCATCTCGGGGGGGAGGCAGTTCTTC. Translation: CATISGGRQFF.

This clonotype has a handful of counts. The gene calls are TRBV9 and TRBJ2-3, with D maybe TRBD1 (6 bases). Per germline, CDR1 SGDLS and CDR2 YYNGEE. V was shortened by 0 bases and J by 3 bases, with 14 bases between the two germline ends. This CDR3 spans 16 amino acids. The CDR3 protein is CASSVGPRGRTDTQYF. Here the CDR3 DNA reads TGTGCCAGCAGCGTAGGTCCCAGGGGTCGGACAGATACGCAGTATTTT.

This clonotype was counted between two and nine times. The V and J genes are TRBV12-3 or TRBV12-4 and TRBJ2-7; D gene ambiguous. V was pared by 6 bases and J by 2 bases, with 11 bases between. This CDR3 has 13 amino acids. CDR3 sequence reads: CASRTIGTYEQYF. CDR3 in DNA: TGTGCCAGCAGGACGATAGGAACCTACGAGCAGTACTTC.

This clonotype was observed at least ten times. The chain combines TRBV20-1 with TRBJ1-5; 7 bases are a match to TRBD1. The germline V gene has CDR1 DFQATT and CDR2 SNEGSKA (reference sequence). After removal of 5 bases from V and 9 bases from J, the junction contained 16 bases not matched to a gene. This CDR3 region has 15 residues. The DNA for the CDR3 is TGCAGTGCTTTTGACGGGACAGATGCAGTCCGGCCCCAGCATTTT. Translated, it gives CSAFDGTDAVRPQHF.

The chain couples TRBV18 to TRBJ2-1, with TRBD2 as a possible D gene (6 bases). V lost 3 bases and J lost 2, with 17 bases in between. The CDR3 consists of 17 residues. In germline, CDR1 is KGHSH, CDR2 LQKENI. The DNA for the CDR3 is TGTGCCAGCTCACCCCCAGGTGGGCGGGGAGCCTACAATGAGCAGTTCTTC. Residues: CASSPPGGRGAYNEQFF.

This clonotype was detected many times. The chain's CDR3 is CSARTIGGVETQYF. CDR3 nucleotide sequence: TGCAGTGCTAGAACGATCGGAGGTGTTGAGACCCAGTACTTC. The rearrangement joins TRBV20-1 to TRBJ2-5, with D possibly TRBD2 on 5 matching bases. Germline lookup yields CDR1 DFQATT and CDR2 SNEGSKA (reference sequence). V was trimmed by 2 bases and J by 5 bases, leaving 15 bases between them. CDR3 length: 14 amino acids.

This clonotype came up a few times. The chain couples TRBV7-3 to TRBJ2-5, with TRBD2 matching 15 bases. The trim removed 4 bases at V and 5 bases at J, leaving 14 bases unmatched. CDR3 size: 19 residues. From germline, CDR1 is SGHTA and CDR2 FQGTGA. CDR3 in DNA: TGTGCCAGCAGCTCTCGGACTAGCGGGGGGGGTCTACACAAGGAGACCCAGTACTTC. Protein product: CASSSRTSGGGLHKETQYF.

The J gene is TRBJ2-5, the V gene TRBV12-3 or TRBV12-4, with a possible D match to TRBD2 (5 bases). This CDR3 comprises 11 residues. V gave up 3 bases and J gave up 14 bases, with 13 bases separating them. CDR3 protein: CASSFGGPNYF. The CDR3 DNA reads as TGTGCCAGCAGTTTCGGAGGACCCAACTACTTC.

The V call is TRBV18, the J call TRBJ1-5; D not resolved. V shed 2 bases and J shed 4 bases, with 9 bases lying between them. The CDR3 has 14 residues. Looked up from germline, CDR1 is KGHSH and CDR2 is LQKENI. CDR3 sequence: CASSPTQANQPQHF. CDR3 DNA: TGTGCCAGCTCACCAACGCAGGCTAATCAGCCCCAGCATTTT.

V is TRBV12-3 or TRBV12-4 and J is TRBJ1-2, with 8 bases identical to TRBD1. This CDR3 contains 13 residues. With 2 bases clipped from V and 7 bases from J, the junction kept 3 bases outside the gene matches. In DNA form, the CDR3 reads TGTGCCAGCAGTTTAACAGGGGGGGGTGGCTACACCTTC. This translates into CASSLTGGGGYTF.

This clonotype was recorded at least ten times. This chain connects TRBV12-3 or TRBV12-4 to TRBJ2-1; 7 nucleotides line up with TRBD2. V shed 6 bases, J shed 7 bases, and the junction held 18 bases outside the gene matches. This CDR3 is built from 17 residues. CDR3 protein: CASRAALGLDYRNEQFF. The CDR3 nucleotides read TGTGCCAGCAGGGCGGCCCTCGGACTAGATTACCGAAATGAGCAGTTCTTC.